This T cell receptor beta chain was sequenced for a study of B cell selection in AIRE deficiency. Regulatory T cells were sorted as CD4+CD25hiCD127low/negative. This CDR3 contains 13 residues. Trimming stripped 6 bases from V and 7 bases from J, with 15 bases between. Germline lookup yields CDR1 MNHNY and CDR2 SVGAGI (reference sequence). With regard to this clone: The antigen remains undetermined.

Study conclusions and caveats: About 28% of healthy-shared Treg sequences were found among patient Tconv cells. CDR3s were shorter in shared Treg sequences, reflecting few non-templated nucleotide insertions. Of around 3,700 shared Treg TCRbeta sequences, roughly 31% were healthy-donor-only and roughly 10% patient-only. In TCRBV usage, CDR3 length and diversity, patient Tconv and Treg cells matched healthy donors.

Profiling relied on immunoSEQ multiplex PCR, and the TCRdb table lists in-frame clones only, not all of them. This sample yields under 6,500 clones, of which around 87% are seen a single time; about 2.5% belongs to the top ten. The chain has TRBV6-6 and TRBJ1-2, with D maybe TRBD1 (6 bases). This TCR derives from a human donor with AIRE deficiency. The sample consisted of Tregs sorted from PBMCs. The CDR3 sequence is CASRRQEMGGYTF. The CDR3 DNA reads as TGTGCCAGCAGAAGACAGGAAATGGGTGGCTACACCTTC.